Listed below are T cell receptor beta chains from one sample, sequenced in a study of CD8+ T cells in alopecia areata. The repertoire was sequenced with immunoSEQ multiplex PCR; TCRdb's copy has only in-frame clones and lacks some. Counted here are about 180,000 clones, just under 60% occurring once; the ten biggest clones make up roughly 14%. Sequencing was performed on CD4+ T cells sorted from blood, taken at week 0. The receptors shown here come from a human donor with alopecia areata. The conserved cysteine and the conserved F or W are not part of the CDR3 here. The size entry is marked missing in some rows and otherwise reads once, few, many or a size class.

NA,TRBV9,TRBJ2-2,ASRAAGQGTGELF
NA,TRBV5-1,TRBJ2-5,ASSPPRGGQETQY
NA,TRBV25-1,TRBJ1-2,ASGSEDRYGYT
NA,TRBV6-5,TRBJ2-3,ASSASTDTQY
NA,TRBV27,TRBJ1-6,ASRAGYNSPLH
NA,TRBV20-1,TRBJ1-2,SARGIDGYT
NA,TRBV18,TRBJ2-7,ASSPSYSGYEQY
NA,TRBV7-9,TRBJ2-5,ASSPGRVQYQETQY
once,TRBV27,TRBJ1-5,ASSLRYSQPQH
NA,TRBV6-1,TRBJ1-5,ASRGRTAFQPQH